These T cell receptor beta chains were read from a single sample in a study of blood T cell repertoires in COVID-19. Profiled with immunoSEQ multiplex PCR; TCRdb holds only in-frame clones, not every one. The sample shows 200,000 to 250,000 clones, around 85% of them seen only once. Sequenced sample: PBMCs or T cells enriched from blood (not recorded which). The source of these receptors is a middle-aged man who had recovered from COVID-19. CDR3s include the opening cysteine and the closing phenylalanine or tryptophan. The D gene is left open where the match is weak. For some rows the clone size is stated as once, few or many, or as a class when expanded; others skip it.

V	D	size	J	DNA	CDR3
TRBV5-5	.	.	TRBJ2-7	TGTGCCAGCAGCTTGGCAGCTAGGGGCTACGAGCAGTACTTC	CASSLAARGYEQYF
TRBV2	.	once	TRBJ1-2	TGTGCCAGCCTGGAGTTATTAAGTAACTATGGCTACACCTTC	CASLELLSNYGYTF
TRBV19	.	.	TRBJ1-3	TGTGCCACCTCTGGAGGTGTTATCTCTGGAAACACCATATATTTT	CATSGGVISGNTIYF
TRBV7-9	.	.	TRBJ1-2	TGTGCCAGCAGCCCTCGACAGTGGGGCTACACCTTC	CASSPRQWGYTF
TRBV3-1/TRBV3-2	.	once	TRBJ1-6	TGTGCCAGCAGCTCAAGTCGAGGTTCACCCCTCCACTTT	CASSSSRGSPLHF
TRBV6-2/TRBV6-3	TRBD1	.	TRBJ2-3	TGTGCCAGCAGCTCAGATTGGGACAGGGGCCGCACAGATACGCAGTATTTT	CASSSDWDRGRTDTQYF
TRBV9	.	.	TRBJ2-2	TGTGCCAGCAGCCCCAACCAGGGGGGTACGAACACCGGGGAGCTGTTTTTT	CASSPNQGGTNTGELFF
TRBV6-4	.	.	TRBJ1-1	TGTGCCGCCAGTCCAGGGCCTATGAACACTGAAGCTTTCTTT	CAASPGPMNTEAFF
TRBV7-8	.	.	TRBJ1-1	TGTGCCAGCAGCTTCCTTGGCCCGGGGAACACTGAAGCTTTCTTT	CASSFLGPGNTEAFF
TRBV4-1	.	.	TRBJ1-3	TGCGCCAGCAGCCCGTTGGGAAAAGGGGCGGACGGAAACACCATATATTTT	CASSPLGKGADGNTIYF
TRBV28	TRBD1	.	TRBJ1-5	TGTGCCAGCCGGACAGGGGGCAATCAGCCCCAGCATTTT	CASRTGGNQPQHF
TRBV7-9	TRBD1	.	TRBJ2-7	TGTGCCAGCAGCCAGACAGGGGAAAGCTACGAGCAGTACTTC	CASSQTGESYEQYF
TRBV3-1/TRBV3-2	.	.	TRBJ1-4	TGTGCCAGCAGCCAATTTTCGGCAGGCTTTATACATGAAAAACTGTTTTTT	CASSQFSAGFIHEKLFF
TRBV4-2	.	.	TRBJ1-2	TGTGCCAGCAGCCAAGCGACAGGAAACTATGGCTACACCTTC	CASSQATGNYGYTF
TRBV30	.	.	TRBJ1-4	TGTGCCTGGACCCAGGGTCCCACAACTAATGAAAAACTGTTTTTT	CAWTQGPTTNEKLFF
TRBV10-1	.	.	TRBJ2-7	TGCGCCAGCAGTGCCCTCCGAATTGGGGCCGTTAACGAGCAGTACTTC	CASSALRIGAVNEQYF
TRBV7-6	.	.	TRBJ2-1	TGTGCCAGCAGCTTAGCGCTCGGGAGAGGACATGAGCAGTTCTTC	CASSLALGRGHEQFF
TRBV4-3	TRBD2	.	TRBJ2-7	TGCGCCAGCAGCCAGCTAGCGGGAGACCACGAGCAGTACTTC	CASSQLAGDHEQYF
TRBV2	TRBD2	.	TRBJ2-7	TGTGCCAGCTCCATAGCGGGAGTCCTCCACGAGCAGTACTTC	CASSIAGVLHEQYF
TRBV4-1	.	.	TRBJ2-7	TGCGCCAGCAGCCAAGTTAAGGAGGGCTCCTACGAGCAGTACTTC	CASSQVKEGSYEQYF
TRBV7-9	TRBD1	once	TRBJ1-5	TGTGCCAGCAGCCCCGGCCAGGGGGCAGATCAGCCCCAGCATTTT	CASSPGQGADQPQHF
TRBV6-5	TRBD1	.	TRBJ1-1	TGTGCCAGCAGTTCTACGTTGGGGACAGGGAAACCAGAAGCTTTCTTT	CASSSTLGTGKPEAFF
TRBV30	TRBD2	.	TRBJ2-5	TGTGCCTGGAGTTTTGCGGGAGGGGTGTACCAAGAGACCCAGTACTTC	CAWSFAGGVYQETQYF
TRBV5-1	TRBD1	.	TRBJ1-4	TGCGCCAGCAGCTACCGACCGGGACAGGGATCTGCAACTAATGAAAAACTGTTTTTT	CASSYRPGQGSATNEKLFF
TRBV4-3	TRBD1	.	TRBJ1-6	TGCGCCAGCAGTCCCGAGGACAGGGGGTATTCACCCCTCCACTTT	CASSPEDRGYSPLHF
TRBV5-6	.	.	TRBJ1-2	TGTGCCAGCAGCTTGGTAGCAGCTCCTAACTATGGCTACACCTTC	CASSLVAAPNYGYTF
TRBV14	TRBD1	.	TRBJ1-1	TGTGCCGGGGGACAGACGAACACTGAAGCTTTCTTT	CAGGQTNTEAFF
TRBV19	TRBD2	.	TRBJ2-7	TGTGCCAGTAGCCGGGTCCTGGGACTAGCGGGTGTCTACGAGCAGTACTTC	CASSRVLGLAGVYEQYF
TRBV19	TRBD1	.	TRBJ2-7	TGTGCCAGTAGTGAGGACAGGGGGCCCAACGAGCAGTACTTC	CASSEDRGPNEQYF
TRBV11-2	.	.	TRBJ1-1	TGTGCCAGCAGCTTAGATCGCAGGGGAGACGCTGAAGCTTTCTTT	CASSLDRRGDAEAFF
TRBV12-5	TRBD1	.	TRBJ1-5	TGTGCTAGTGGTTTGGTGGTAGGGACAGGGATCAGGCAGCCCCAGCATTTT	CASGLVVGTGIRQPQHF
TRBV9	.	.	TRBJ1-1	TGTGCCAGCAGCGTCGACGGGGGGTTCACTGAAGCTTTCTTT	CASSVDGGFTEAFF
TRBV11-1	.	once	TRBJ2-5	TGTGCCAGCAGCTTAGGACAAGACGAGACCCAGTACTTC	CASSLGQDETQYF
TRBV14	.	.	TRBJ2-1	TGTGCCAGCAGCCAAGCTGGAACTAGTTTCAATGAGCAGTTCTTC	CASSQAGTSFNEQFF
TRBV27	TRBD1	.	TRBJ2-7	TGTGCCAGCAGTAGGGCGACAGGGTATAACGAGCAGTACTTC	CASSRATGYNEQYF
TRBV28	TRBD2	.	TRBJ2-7	TGTGCCAGCACCTTCGGGGGGGGACTCACCGAGCAGTACTTC	CASTFGGGLTEQYF
TRBV2	.	.	TRBJ2-7	TGTGCCAGCGCCAATGGCAACTACGAGCAGTACTTC	CASANGNYEQYF
TRBV6-2/TRBV6-3	.	.	TRBJ1-5	TGTGCCAGCAGTTCGTGGTCCAGGAATCAGCCCCAGCATTTT	CASSSWSRNQPQHF
TRBV28	.	few	TRBJ2-4	TGTGCCAGCAGTTTAGGGGACTTGGACATTCAGTACTTC	CASSLGDLDIQYF
TRBV7-9	.	.	TRBJ1-1	TGTGCCAGCAGTTTCCAGGCGAACACTGAAGCTTTCTTT	CASSFQANTEAFF
TRBV5-6	.	few	TRBJ1-2	TGTGCCAGCATCGCGTGGCAGGGATACGGCTACACCTTC	CASIAWQGYGYTF
TRBV19	TRBD2	.	TRBJ2-1	TGTGCCAGCAACACAGGGACTAGCGGGAGTCCCAATGAGCAGTTCTTC	CASNTGTSGSPNEQFF
TRBV19	TRBD1	.	TRBJ2-1	TGTGCCAGTGCTTTACAGGGGGCAAGGGAGCAGTTCTTC	CASALQGAREQFF
TRBV7-9	.	.	TRBJ2-2	TGTGCCAGCAGTTCGGTGTGGAGGGAGGCCGGGGAGCTGTTTTTT	CASSSVWREAGELFF
TRBV5-1	TRBD1	.	TRBJ1-4	TGCGCCAGCAGCTTGGTACAGGGGGCAACTAATGAAAAACTGTTTTTT	CASSLVQGATNEKLFF
TRBV11-3	.	.	TRBJ1-1	TGTGCCAGCAGCTCCGGGACATCGAACACTGAAGCTTTCTTT	CASSSGTSNTEAFF
TRBV7-9	TRBD1	.	TRBJ2-7	TGTGCCAGCAGCTTGGGACAGGGGGCGATCTACGAGCAGTACTTC	CASSLGQGAIYEQYF
TRBV19	.	.	TRBJ1-4	TGTGCCAGTAGTATGGGGCAGAGAAATGAAAAACTGTTTTTT	CASSMGQRNEKLFF
TRBV2	TRBD2	.	TRBJ2-1	TGTGCCAGCAGTGTCGGGAGGGCCAGTTTCGATGAGCAGTTCTTC	CASSVGRASFDEQFF